This TCR beta chain was profiled in a study of regulatory T cells in long-lasting Graves disease. As to time point: newly diagnosed GD, antithyroid drugs for less than 3 months. PBMCs were the source of the RNA used for TCR sequencing. In germline, CDR1 is LGHNA, CDR2 YNFKEQ. The CDR3 totals 16 residues. The junction had 11 bases not matched to a gene; V was cut back by 1 base and J by 8 bases. General study findings and limits: TCR diversity was lower in persistent than newly diagnosed Graves' disease.

The authors built TCR beta libraries using iRepertoire HTBI primers and Arm-PCR of CDR3 regions. MiXCR, applied by TCRdb to the multiplex PCR reads, yields one record per CDR3 protein. The sample lists 350,000 to 400,000 distinct CDR3 sequences, roughly a sixth seen once, with about 20% in the top ten. This clonotype was detected a few times. Antigen unknown. The receptor was derived from a female donor with Graves disease. This chain links TRBV4-2 with TRBJ1-5; 7 nucleotides align to TRBD1. The specimen was peripheral blood mononuclear cells (PBMCs), collected at new diagnosis, from a patient treated with antithyroid drugs. The CDR3 loop is CASSQGTPDRVEPQHF. The CDR3 region has the DNA TGTGCCAGCAGCCAAGGAACGCCCGACAGGGTGGAGCCCCAGCATTTT.